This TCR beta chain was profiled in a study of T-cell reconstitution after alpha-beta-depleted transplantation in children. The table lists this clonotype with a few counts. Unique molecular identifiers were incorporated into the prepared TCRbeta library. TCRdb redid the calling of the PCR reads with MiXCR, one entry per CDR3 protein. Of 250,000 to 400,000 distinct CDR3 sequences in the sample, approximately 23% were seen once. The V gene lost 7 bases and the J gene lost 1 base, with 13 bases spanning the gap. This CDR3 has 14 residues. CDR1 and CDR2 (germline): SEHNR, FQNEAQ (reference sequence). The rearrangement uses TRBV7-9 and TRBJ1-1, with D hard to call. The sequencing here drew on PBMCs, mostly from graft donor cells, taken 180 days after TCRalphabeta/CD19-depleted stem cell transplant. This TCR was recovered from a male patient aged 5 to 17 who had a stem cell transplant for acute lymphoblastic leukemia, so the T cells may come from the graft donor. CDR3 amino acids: CASILWQTNTEAFF. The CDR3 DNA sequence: TGTGCCAGCATTTTGTGGCAGACGAACACTGAAGCTTTCTTT. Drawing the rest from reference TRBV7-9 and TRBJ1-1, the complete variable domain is DTGVSQNPRHKITKRGQNVTFRCDPISEHNRLYWYRQTLGQGPEFLTYFQNEAQLEKSRLLSDRFSAERPKGSFSTLEIQRTEQGDSAMYLCASILWQTNTEAFFGQGTRLTVV.